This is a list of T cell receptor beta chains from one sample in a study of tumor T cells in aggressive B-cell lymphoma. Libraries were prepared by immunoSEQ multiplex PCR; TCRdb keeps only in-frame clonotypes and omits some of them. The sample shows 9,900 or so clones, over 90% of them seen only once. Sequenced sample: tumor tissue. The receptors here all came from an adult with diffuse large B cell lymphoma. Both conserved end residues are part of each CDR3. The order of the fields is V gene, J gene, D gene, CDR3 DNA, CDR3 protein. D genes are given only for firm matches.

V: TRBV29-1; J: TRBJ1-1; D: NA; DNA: TGCAGCGCGCGGGCCATGAACACTGAAGCTTTCTTT; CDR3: CSARAMNTEAFF
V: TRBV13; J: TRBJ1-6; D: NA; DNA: TGTGCCAGCAGCCTTAGCTCCTATAATTCACCCCTCCACTTT; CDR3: CASSLSSYNSPLHF
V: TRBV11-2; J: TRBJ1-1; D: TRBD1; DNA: TGTGCCAGCAGCTTATGGACAGGGGAAGGTGGTGAAGCTTTCTTT; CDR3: CASSLWTGEGGEAFF
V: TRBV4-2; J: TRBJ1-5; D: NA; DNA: TGTGCCAGGAAGCGATGGGGAGCCGTTCAGCCCCAGCATTTT; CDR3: CARKRWGAVQPQHF
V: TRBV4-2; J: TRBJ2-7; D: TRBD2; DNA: TGTGCCAGCAGCCGCCGGACTAGCGGGGGAGCCGACGAGCAGTACTTC; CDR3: CASSRRTSGGADEQYF
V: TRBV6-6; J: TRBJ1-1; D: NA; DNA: TGTGCCAGCAGCCAGCAGCCCGGGGGTCGTGGGACTGAAGCTTTCTTT; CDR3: CASSQQPGGRGTEAFF
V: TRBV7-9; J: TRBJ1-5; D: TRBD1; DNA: TGTGCCGTTCCCTCGGGGGACAGGGATCAGCCCCAGCATTTT; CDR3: CAVPSGDRDQPQHF
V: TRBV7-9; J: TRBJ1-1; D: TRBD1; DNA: TGTGCCAGCAGCCCCCGGGACAGAGAAGCTTTCTTT; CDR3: CASSPRDREAFF
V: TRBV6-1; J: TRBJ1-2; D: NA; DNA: TGTGCCAGCAGTGAAGGTGACAGTCTCTATGGCTACACCTTC; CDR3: CASSEGDSLYGYTF
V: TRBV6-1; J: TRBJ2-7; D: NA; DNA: TGTGCCAGCAGTGAAGTCCCACAGATCGGGCAGTACTTC; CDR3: CASSEVPQIGQYF
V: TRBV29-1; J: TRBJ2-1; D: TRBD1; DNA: TGCAGCGTTGAGGTACAGGGGGCTTCAGTTTACAATGAGCAGTTCTTC; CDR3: CSVEVQGASVYNEQFF
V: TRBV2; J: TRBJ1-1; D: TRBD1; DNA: TGTGCCAGCAGCCTGACAGGGGTAACTGAAGCTTTCTTT; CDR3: CASSLTGVTEAFF
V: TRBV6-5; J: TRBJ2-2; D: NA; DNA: TGTGCCACCTCCGGGTATGGCACCGGGGAGCTGTTTTTT; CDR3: CATSGYGTGELFF
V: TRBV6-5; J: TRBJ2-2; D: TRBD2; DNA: TGTGCCAGCAGTTACACGTCTAGCGGTCTCACCGGGGAGCTGTTTTTT; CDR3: CASSYTSSGLTGELFF
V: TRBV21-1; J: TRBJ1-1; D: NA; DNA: TGTGCCAGCAGCAAAGCGTGGGACAGCTACTACCCGAACACTGAAGCTTTCTTT; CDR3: CASSKAWDSYYPNTEAFF
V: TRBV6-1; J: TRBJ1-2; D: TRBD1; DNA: TGTGCCAGCAGTCCAGTCCCGGGACAGATTTATGGCTACACCTTC; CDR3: CASSPVPGQIYGYTF
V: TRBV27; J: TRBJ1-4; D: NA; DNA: TGTGCCTCACGGACAGAAAGAGGTGAAAAACTGTTTTTT; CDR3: CASRTERGEKLFF
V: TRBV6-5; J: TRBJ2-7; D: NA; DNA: TGTGCCAGCACTCGGACACTCAGTTCGATTAACGAGCAGTACTTC; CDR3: CASTRTLSSINEQYF
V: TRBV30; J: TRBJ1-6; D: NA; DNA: TGTGCCTGGAGTGGCACCGGGGGGGGAATCTATAATTCACCCCTCCACTTT; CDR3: CAWSGTGGGIYNSPLHF
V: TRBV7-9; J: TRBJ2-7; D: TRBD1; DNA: TGTGCCAGCACCGGTGGACAGGCGACCTCCTACGAGCAGTACTTC; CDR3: CASTGGQATSYEQYF
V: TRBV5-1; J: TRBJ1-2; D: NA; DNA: TGCGCCAGCAGCCCGGTCGGGATCTATGGCTACACCTTC; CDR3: CASSPVGIYGYTF
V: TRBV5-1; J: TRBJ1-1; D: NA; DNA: TGCGCCAGCAGCTTCACCGTCAGTCAGGGTGAAGCTTTCTTT; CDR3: CASSFTVSQGEAFF
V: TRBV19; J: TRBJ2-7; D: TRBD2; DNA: TGTGCCAGTAGTGTCCCCCGGGGACTAGCGGGAACCTACGAGCAGTACTTC; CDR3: CASSVPRGLAGTYEQYF
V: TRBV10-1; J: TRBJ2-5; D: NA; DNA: TGCGCCAGCAGTGAGTCGTTAGGGGTTCCCCAGTACTTC; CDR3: CASSESLGVPQYF
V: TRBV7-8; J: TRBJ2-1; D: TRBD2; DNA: TGTGCCAGCAGCCCCCGGGGGGACCGCGAGCAGTTCTTC; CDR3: CASSPRGDREQFF
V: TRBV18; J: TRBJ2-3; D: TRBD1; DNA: TGTGCCAGCTCACCCCTCCCCGGGACAGGGGCAGATACGCAGTATTTT; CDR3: CASSPLPGTGADTQYF
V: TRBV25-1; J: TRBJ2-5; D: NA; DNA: TGTGCGGTCCGCGAGGACTGGGGGACCCAGTACTTC; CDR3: CAVREDWGTQYF
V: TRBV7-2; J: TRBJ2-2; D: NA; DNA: TGTGCCAGCGCGGGTTGGCTCTGGGACACCGGGGAGCTGTTTTTT; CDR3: CASAGWLWDTGELFF
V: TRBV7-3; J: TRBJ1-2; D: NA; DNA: TGTGCCAGCAGCTTATACGGCGGGGGGGCGGGTAACTATGGCTACACCTTC; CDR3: CASSLYGGGAGNYGYTF
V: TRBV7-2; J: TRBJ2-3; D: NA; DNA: TGTGCCAGCAGCTTACAGGGTGCAGATACGCAGTATTTT; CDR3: CASSLQGADTQYF
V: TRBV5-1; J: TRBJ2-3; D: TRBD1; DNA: TGCGCCAGCAGCATAAACAGGGGCAGCACAGATACGCAGTATTTT; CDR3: CASSINRGSTDTQYF
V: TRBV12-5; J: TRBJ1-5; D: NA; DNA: TGTGCTAGCAGGGGTAGCAATCAGCCCCAGCATTTT; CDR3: CASRGSNQPQHF
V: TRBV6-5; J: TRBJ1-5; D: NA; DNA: TGTGCCAGCAGTTACCTTAGCAATCAGCCCCAGCATTTT; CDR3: CASSYLSNQPQHF
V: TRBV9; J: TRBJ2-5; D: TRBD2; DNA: TGTGCCTCTTCTAGCGGGCCTAGAGGGGAGACCCAGTACTTC; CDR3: CASSSGPRGETQYF
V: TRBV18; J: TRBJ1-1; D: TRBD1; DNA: TGTGCCAGCTCACCAAGACAGGGATCCGTCACTGAAGCTTTCTTT; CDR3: CASSPRQGSVTEAFF
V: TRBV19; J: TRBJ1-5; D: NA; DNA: TGTGCCAGTCGGGTCTCATTTGGCAATCAGCCCCAGCATTTT; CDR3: CASRVSFGNQPQHF
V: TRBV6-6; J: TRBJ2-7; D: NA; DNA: TGTGCCAGCAGTTACTCAGGGGTCGAGCAGTACTTC; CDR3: CASSYSGVEQYF
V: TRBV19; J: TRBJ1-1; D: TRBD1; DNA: TGTGCCAGTAGGGACGGACAGGAGTACACTGAAGCTTTCTTT; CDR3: CASRDGQEYTEAFF
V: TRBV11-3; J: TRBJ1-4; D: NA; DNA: TGTGCCAGCAACCCGAGGGCAGATAAAAAACTGTTTTTT; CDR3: CASNPRADKKLFF
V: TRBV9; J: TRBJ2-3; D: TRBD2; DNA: TGTGCCAGCAGCGGAATTCGCGGGAGGACCACAGATACGCAGTATTTT; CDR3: CASSGIRGRTTDTQYF